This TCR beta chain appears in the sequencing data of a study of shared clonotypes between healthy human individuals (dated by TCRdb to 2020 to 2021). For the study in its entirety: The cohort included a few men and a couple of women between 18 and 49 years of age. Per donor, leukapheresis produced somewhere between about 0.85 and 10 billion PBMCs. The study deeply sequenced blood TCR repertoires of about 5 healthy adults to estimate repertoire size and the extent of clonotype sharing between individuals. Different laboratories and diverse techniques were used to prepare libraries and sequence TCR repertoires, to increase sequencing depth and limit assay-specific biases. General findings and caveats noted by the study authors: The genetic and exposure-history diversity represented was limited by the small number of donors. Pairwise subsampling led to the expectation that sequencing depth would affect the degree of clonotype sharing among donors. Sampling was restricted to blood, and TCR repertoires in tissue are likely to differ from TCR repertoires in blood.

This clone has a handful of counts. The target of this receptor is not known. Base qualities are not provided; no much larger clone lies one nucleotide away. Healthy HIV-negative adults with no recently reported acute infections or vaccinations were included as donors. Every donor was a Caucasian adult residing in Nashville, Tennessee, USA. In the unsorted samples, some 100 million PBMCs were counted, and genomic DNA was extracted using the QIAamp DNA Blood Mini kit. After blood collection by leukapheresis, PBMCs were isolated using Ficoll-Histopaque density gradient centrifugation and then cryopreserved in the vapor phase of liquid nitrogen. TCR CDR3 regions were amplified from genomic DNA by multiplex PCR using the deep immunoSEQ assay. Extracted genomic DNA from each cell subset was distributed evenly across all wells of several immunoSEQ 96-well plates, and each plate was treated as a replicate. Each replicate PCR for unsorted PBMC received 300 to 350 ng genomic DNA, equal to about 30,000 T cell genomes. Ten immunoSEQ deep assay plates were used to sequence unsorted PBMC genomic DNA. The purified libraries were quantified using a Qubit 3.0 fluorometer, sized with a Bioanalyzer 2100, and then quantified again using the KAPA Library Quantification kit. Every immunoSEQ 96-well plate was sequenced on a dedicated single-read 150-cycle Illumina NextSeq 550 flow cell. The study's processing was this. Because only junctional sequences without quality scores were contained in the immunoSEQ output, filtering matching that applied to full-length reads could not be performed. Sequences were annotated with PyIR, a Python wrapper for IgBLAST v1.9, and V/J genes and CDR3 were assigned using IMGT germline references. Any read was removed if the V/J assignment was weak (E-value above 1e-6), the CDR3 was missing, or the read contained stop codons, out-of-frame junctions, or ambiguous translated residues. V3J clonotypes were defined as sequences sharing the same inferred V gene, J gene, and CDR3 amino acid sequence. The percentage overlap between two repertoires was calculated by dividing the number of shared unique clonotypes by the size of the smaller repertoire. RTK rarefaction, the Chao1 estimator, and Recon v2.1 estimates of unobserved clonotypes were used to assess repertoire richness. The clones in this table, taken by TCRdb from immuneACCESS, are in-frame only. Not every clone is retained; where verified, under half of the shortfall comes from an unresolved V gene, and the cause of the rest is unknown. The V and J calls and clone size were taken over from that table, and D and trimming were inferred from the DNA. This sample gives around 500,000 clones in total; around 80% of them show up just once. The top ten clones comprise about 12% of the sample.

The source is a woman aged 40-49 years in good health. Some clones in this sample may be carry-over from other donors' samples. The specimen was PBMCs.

The CDR3 region has the sequence CATLVRGNTEAFF. The bases read TGTGCCACCCTTGTTCGGGGGAACACTGAAGCTTTCTTT. The V and J genes are TRBV28 and TRBJ1-1; no D gene can be assigned with confidence. CDR1 MDHEN and CDR2 SYDVKM are derived from the germline V gene. At the junction V is shortened by 10 bases and J by 1 base, with 13 bases in between. The CDR3 numbers 13 residues from cysteine through phenylalanine. CDR3 DNA is the only sequence kept; it has 39 bases, read in frame from the first base.